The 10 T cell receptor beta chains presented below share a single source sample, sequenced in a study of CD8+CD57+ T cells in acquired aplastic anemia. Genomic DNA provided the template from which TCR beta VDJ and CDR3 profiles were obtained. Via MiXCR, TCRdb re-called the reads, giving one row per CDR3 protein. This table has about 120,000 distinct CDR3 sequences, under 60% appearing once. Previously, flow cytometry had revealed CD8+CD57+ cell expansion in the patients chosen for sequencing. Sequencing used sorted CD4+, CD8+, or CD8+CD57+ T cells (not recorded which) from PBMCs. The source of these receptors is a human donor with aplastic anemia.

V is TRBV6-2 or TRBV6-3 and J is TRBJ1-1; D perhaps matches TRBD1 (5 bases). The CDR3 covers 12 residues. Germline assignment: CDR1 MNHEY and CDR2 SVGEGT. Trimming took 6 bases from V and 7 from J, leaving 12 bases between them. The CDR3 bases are TGTGCCAGCAGAGCAGGGTACGGTGAAGCTTTCTTT. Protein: CASRAGYGEAFF.

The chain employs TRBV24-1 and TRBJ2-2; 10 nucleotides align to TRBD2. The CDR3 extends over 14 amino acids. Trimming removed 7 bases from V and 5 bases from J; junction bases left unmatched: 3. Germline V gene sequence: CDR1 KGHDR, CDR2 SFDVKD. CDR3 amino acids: CATSPSGRTGELFF. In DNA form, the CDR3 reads TGTGCCACCAGCCCTAGCGGGAGAACCGGGGAGCTGTTTTTT.

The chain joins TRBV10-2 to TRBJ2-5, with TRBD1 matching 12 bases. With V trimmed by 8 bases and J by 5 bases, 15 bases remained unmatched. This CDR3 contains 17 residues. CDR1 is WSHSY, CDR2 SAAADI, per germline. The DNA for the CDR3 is TGCGCCAGCGGGTCCGGGACAGGGGGCGCCTTAGGGGAGACCCAGTACTTC. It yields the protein CASGSGTGGALGETQYF.

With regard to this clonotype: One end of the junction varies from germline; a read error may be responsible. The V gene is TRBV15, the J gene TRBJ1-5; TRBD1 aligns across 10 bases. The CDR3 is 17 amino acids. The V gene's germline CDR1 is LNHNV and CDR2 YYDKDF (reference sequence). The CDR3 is CATSGEGDRGGNQLQHF. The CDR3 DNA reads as TGTGCCACCAGCGGGGAGGGGGACAGGGGAGGCAATCAGCTCCAGCATTTT.

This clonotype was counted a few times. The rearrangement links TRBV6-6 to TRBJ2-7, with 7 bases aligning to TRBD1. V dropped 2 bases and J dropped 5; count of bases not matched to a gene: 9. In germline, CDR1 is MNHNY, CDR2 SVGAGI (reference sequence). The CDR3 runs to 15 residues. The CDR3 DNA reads TGTGCCAGCAGTTACGTGAGGGGGCAAAGCCACGAGCAGTACTTC. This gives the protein CASSYVRGQSHEQYF.

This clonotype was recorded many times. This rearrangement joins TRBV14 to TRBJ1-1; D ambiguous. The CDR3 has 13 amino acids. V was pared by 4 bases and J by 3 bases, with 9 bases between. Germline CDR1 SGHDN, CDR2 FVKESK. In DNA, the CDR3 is TGTGCCAGCAGCCCCGCTAGTTACACTGAAGCTTTCTTT. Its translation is CASSPASYTEAFF. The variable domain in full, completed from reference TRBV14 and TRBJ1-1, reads EAGVTQFPSHSVIEKGQTVTLRCDPISGHDNLYWYRRVMGKEIKFLLHFVKESKQDESGMPNNRFLAERTGGTYSTLKVQPAELEDSGVYFCASSPASYTEAFFGQGTRLTVV.

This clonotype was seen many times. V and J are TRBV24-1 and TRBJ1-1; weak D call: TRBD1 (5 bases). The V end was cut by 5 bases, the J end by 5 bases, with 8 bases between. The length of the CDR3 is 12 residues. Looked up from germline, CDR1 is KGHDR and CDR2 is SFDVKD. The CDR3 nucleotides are TGTGCCACCAGTGGCCAGGGTACTGAAGCTTTCTTT. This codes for CATSGQGTEAFF.

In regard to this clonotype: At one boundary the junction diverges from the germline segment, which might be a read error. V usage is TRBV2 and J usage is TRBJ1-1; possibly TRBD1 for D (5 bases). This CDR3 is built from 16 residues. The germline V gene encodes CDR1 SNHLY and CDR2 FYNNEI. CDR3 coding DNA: TGTGCCAGCAGTGAAGATTTTCGGACACAGTACCCTGAAGCCTTCTTT. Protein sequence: CASSEDFRTQYPEAFF.

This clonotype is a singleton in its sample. CDR3 residues: CASSAGNGELFF. The CDR3, as DNA: TGTGCCAGCAGCGCGGGGAACGGGGAGCTGTTTTTT. The chain combines TRBV9 with TRBJ2-2; D perhaps matches TRBD2 (5 bases). The CDR3 loop spans 12 amino acids. Germline values: CDR1 SGDLS, CDR2 YYNGEE. V was cut by 3 bases and J by 7 bases, with 7 bases left in between. The full variable domain, with the rest looked up from reference TRBV9 and TRBJ2-2, is DSGVTQTPKHLITATGQRVTLRCSPRSGDLSVYWYQQSLDQGLQFLIQYYNGEERAKGNILERFSAQQFPDLHSELNLSSLELGDSALYFCASSAGNGELFFGEGSRLTVL.

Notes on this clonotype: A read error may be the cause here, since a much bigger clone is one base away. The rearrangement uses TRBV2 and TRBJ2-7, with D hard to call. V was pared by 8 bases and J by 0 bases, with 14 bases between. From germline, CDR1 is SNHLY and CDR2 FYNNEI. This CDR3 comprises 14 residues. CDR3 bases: TGTGCCAGCTCACCACCCGACGGCTCCTACGAGCAGTACTTC. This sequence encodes CASSPPDGSYEQYF.